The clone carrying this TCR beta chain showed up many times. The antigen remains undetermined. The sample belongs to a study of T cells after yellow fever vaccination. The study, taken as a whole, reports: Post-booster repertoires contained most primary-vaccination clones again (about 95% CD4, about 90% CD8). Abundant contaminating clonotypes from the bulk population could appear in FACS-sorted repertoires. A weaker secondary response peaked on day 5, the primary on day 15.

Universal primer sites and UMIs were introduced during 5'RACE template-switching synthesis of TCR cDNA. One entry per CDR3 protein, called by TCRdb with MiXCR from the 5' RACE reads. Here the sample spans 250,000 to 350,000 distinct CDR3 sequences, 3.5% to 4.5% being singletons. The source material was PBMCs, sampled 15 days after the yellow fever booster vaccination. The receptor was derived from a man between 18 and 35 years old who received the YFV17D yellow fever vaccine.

The CDR3 region is CASALPGRLVRAFF. The CDR3 nucleotides are TGTGCCAGCGCTCTTCCGGGACGCCTGGTCCGGGCTTTCTTT. This chain uses TRBV2 with TRBJ1-1; TRBD1 is a possible D gene (5 bases). Germline CDR1 is SNHLY and CDR2 is FYNNEI. Trimming cost V 8 bases and J 11 bases, with 24 bases left between them. The CDR3 consists of 14 residues.